This TCR beta chain comes out of a study of CXCR3-negative and CXCR3-positive naive CD8 T cells (dated by TCRdb to the late 2010s). Background on the whole study: In total, approximately 130 million TRB reads were obtained, corresponding to roughly 1.5 +/- 0.3 million reads per library. Diversity and physicochemical repertoire analyses covered about a dozen donors pooled from two independent experiments. For the TRBV-TRBJ cluster analysis, the naive subsets came from a handful of donors, while the memory cells came from 3 donors.

The instrument was a NextSeq 550. The Human TCR Profiling Kit (MiLaboratory) was used to make UMI-labeled 5' RACE TRB cDNA libraries. The full amount of extracted RNA was used for cDNA synthesis, and the full amount of resulting cDNA was used for PCR amplification. Libraries were prepared in parallel with an identical number of PCR cycles. As for how the authors treated the data: About 53,000 +/- 9,400 unique UMI-labeled TRB cDNA molecules per library were extracted with MIGEC and MiXCR, with at least two reads per UMI required. An average of roughly 40,000 +/- 10,000 functional in-frame TRB CDR3 nucleotide clonotypes without stop codons was found per library. Diversity metrics, including normalized Shannon-Wiener and Chao1, were computed in VDJtools after downsampling to 5000 UMI-labeled TRB molecules per sample. For the central five CDR3 residues, VDJtools calculated physicochemical properties weighted by clonotype size, namely interaction energy, strength, volume and Kidera factor 4. TCRdb reprocessed the reads; each CDR3 protein sequence makes one entry, and DNA is unavailable. V and J calls and clone size were set by TCRdb, not the authors. The table for this sample shows 46,000 or so distinct CDR3 sequences. Jointly, the top ten make up about 1.4% of the sample.

The research as a whole found: Freshly isolated PBMCs were used for most assays because CXCR3 expression went down partially after cryopreservation. Repertoire diversity was comparably high in both naive subsets but much lower in memory CD8+ T cells. TRB CDR3s from CXCR3-positive naive cells showed higher hydrophobicity (lower Kidera factor 4), lower energy, and higher strength and volume indices than CXCR3-negative naive cells. Naive CXCR3-negative and CXCR3-positive cells from the same donor showed similar TRBV-TRBJ usage, whereas memory cells showed distinct patterns. Because surface CD5, which is linked to self-reactivity in mice, was comparable between the naive subsets, TCR interaction strength was also inferred from TRB CDR3 physicochemical properties.

This clonotype is medium-sized (0.01 to 0.1%) on the basis of its frequency; no count is available. The antigen it binds to is not known. Each CD8+ T cell subset was flow-sorted in triplicate, and around 320,000 cells per subset were placed directly into RLT lysis buffer. To exclude memory contaminants, naive CD8+ T cells were stringently defined as CD45RO-CCR7+CD27+CD95-. Standard density gradient centrifugation was used to isolate peripheral blood mononuclear cells from buffy coats. Naive CXCR3-negative and CXCR3-positive CD8+ T cells were flow-sorted on a FACSAria III. An RNeasy Mini Kit was used to extract total RNA from the sorted cells. The CDR3, from cysteine to phenylalanine, totals 16 residues. The nucleotide record is missing. The germline V gene specifies MNHEY as CDR1 and SVGAGI as CDR2.

This sequence was found in a human donor in good health. Some clones in this sample may be carry-over from other donors' samples. Material: naive CXCR3- CD8+ T cells from blood. Explained via the paper, the cell subset or site label denotes: CD45RO-CCR7+CD27+CD95- naive CD8+ T cells lacking CXCR3 (TNR3-). This receptor chain uses TRBV6-5 and TRBJ2-7; TCRdb designates TRBD2, a call that cannot be tested without DNA. The CDR3 here reads CASSGVGLAANYEQYF.